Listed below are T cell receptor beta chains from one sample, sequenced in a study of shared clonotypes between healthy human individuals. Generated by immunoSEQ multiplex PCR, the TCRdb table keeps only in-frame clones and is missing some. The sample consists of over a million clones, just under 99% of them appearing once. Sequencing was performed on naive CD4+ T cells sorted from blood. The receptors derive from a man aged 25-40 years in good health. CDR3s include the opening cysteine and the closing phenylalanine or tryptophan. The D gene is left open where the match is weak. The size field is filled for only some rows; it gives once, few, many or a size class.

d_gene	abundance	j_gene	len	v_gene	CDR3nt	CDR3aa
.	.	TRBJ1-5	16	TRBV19	TGTGCCAGTAGTGGGTCGGGGCCCTGGAGCAATCAGCCCCAGCATTTT	CASSGSGPWSNQPQHF
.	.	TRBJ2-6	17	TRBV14	TGTGCCAGCAGCCCCCAAGGATGGCGCTCTGGGGCCAACGTCCTGACTTTC	CASSPQGWRSGANVLTF
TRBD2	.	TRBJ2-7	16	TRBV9	TGTGCCAGCAGTGCCTACTCTAGCGGGAGTTCCTACGAGCAGTACTTC	CASSAYSSGSSYEQYF
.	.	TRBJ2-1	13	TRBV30	TGTGCCTGGAGTGTTAGTCTATCGGCTGAGCAGTTCTTC	CAWSVSLSAEQFF
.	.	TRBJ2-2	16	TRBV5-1	TGCGCCAGCAGCTTAAGCCCGGACCGCCCATCCGGGGAGCTGTTTTTT	CASSLSPDRPSGELFF
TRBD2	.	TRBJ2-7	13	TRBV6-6	TGTGCCAGCAGAAGACTAGCGCACTACGAGCAGTACTTC	CASRRLAHYEQYF
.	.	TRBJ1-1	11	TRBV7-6	TGTGCCAGCAGCTTAGTAGGAAGAGCTTTCTTT	CASSLVGRAFF
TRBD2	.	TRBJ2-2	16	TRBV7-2	TGTGCCAGCAGCGCAGGACTAGCGCTTAACACCGGGGAGCTGTTTTTT	CASSAGLALNTGELFF
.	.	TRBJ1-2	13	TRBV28	TGTGCCAGCAGTTTTCGGGGGAACTATGGCTACACCTTC	CASSFRGNYGYTF
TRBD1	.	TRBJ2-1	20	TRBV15	TGTGCCACCAGCAGAGGTTCCTCCCCCGAGCCGACAGGGGGTCACAATGAGCAGTTCTTC	CATSRGSSPEPTGGHNEQFF
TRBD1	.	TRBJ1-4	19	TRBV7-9	TGTGCCAGCAGCTTAACCCCTCCCAAGATACAGGGGGCTAATGAAAAACTGTTTTTT	CASSLTPPKIQGANEKLFF
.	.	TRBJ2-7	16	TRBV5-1	TGCGCCAGCAGCTTAACGGACTCACAGGTCTCCTACGAGCAGTACTTC	CASSLTDSQVSYEQYF
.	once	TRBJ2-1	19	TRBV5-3	TGTGCCAGAAGCTTGCCCCTCGGGGATAGGGAGTCATCCTACAATGAGCAGTTCTTC	CARSLPLGDRESSYNEQFF
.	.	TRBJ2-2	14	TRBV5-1	TGCGCCAGCAGCATAGGGCTGAGGGACGGGGAGCTGTTTTTT	CASSIGLRDGELFF
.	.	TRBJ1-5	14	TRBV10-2	TGCGCCAGCAGTGACCGGGAGCGCAATCAGCCCCAGCATTTT	CASSDRERNQPQHF
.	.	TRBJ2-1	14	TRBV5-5	TGTGCCAGCAGCACTCTGGGACTCCGAAATGAGCAGTTCTTC	CASSTLGLRNEQFF
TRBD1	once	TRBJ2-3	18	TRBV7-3	TGTGCCAGCAGCTCCCATGGGGCGACAGGGGACAGCACAGATACGCAGTATTTT	CASSSHGATGDSTDTQYF
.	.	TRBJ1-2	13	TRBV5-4	TGTGCCAGCAGCCGGACCCGGGGGTATGGCTACACCTTC	CASSRTRGYGYTF
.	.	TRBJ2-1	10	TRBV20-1	TGCAGTAACAAGTACAATGAGCAGTTCTTC	CSNKYNEQFF
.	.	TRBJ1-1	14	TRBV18	TGTGCCAGCTCACCGACGGACGGGAACACTGAAGCTTTCTTT	CASSPTDGNTEAFF
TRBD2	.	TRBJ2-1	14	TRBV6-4	TGTGCCAGCTCCGAGCGGGAATCCTACAATGAGCAGTTCTTC	CASSERESYNEQFF
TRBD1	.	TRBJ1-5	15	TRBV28	TGTGCCAGCAGCCCGACAGGGGGCGGTTATCAGCCCCAGCATTTT	CASSPTGGGYQPQHF
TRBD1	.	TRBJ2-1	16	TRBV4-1	TGCGCCAGCAGCCTCGGGACAGACTTCTCCTACAATGAGCAGTTCTTC	CASSLGTDFSYNEQFF
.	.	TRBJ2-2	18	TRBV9	TGTGCCAGCAGCGTCCATCCAGCAGGGGCACCGAACACCGGGGAGCTGTTTTTT	CASSVHPAGAPNTGELFF
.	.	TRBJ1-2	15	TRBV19	TGTGCCAGTAGTAGAATTATGACAGAATCCTATGGCTACACCTTC	CASSRIMTESYGYTF